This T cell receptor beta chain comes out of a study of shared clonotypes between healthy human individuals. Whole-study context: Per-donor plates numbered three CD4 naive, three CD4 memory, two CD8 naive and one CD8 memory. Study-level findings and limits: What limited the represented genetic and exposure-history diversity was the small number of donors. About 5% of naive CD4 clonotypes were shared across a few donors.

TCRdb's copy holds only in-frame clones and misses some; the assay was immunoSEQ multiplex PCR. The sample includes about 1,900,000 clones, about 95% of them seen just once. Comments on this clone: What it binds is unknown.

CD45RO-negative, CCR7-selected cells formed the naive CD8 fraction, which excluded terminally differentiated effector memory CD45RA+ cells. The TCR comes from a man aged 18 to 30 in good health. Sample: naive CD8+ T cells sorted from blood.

The CDR3 is CASSPSVITEAFF. The CDR3 bases are TGTGCCAGCAGTCCCTCAGTTATTACTGAAGCTTTCTTT. The gene calls are TRBV6-5 and TRBJ1-1; D remains ambiguous. The ends were cut back, 5 bases at V and 5 bases at J, with 12 bases in the middle. CDR1 and CDR2 (germline): MNHEY, SVGAGI. This CDR3 has 13 residues.